Below are 32 T cell receptor beta chains sequenced from a single sample in a study of graft-versus-host responses after intestinal transplantation. Their antigens remain unidentified. Assay: immunoSEQ multiplex PCR; the TCRdb copy retains only in-frame clones and omits some. This sample has approximately 60,000 clones; 90% to 95% occur once, and the top ten carry around 1.7%. The sequenced sample was unstimulated CD8+ T cells sorted from spleen or lymph node cells, obtained before transplant. The receptor source for this set is a human donor who was the organ donor for an intestinal transplant.

The chain recombines TRBV5-5 with TRBJ2-2, with 7 bases that match TRBD1. CDR3 length: 14 residues. Germline loops: CDR1 SGHKS, CDR2 YYEKEE (reference sequence). Trimming cost V 2 bases and J 4 bases; bases outside gene matches: 2. CDR3 loop: CASSFRTGTGELFF. The DNA for the CDR3 is TGTGCCAGCAGCTTCAGGACAGGCACCGGGGAGCTGTTTTTT.

This sequence joins TRBV9 and TRBJ2-1; 8 bases map to TRBD2. The CDR3 covers 14 residues. Germline V gives CDR1 SGDLS, CDR2 YYNGEE. The V and J ends lost 2 bases and 3 bases, in that order; junction bases with no gene match: 1. The CDR3 DNA sequence: TGTGCCAGCAGCGTTAGCGGGGTCTACAATGAGCAGTTCTTC. Translation: CASSVSGVYNEQFF.

This sequence joins TRBV9 and TRBJ2-1; D is unclear. The V gene lost 0 bases and the J gene lost 5 bases, with 6 bases spanning the gap. Germline V gene sequence: CDR1 SGDLS, CDR2 YYNGEE. The CDR3 has 13 residues. The chain's CDR3 is CASSVARDNEQFF. In nucleotides, the CDR3 is TGTGCCAGCAGCGTAGCTCGGGACAATGAGCAGTTCTTC.

The CDR3 region is CATAQGAGELFF. CDR3 bases: TGTGCCACCGCACAGGGAGCCGGGGAGCTGTTTTTT. The chain recombines TRBV19 with TRBJ2-2; perhaps TRBD1 as D (6 bases). Between the trimmed V and J ends, which lost 10 bases and 6 bases, there was a span of 12 bases. The length of the CDR3 is 12 residues. Germline assignment: CDR1 LNHDA and CDR2 SQIVND (reference sequence).

CDR3 DNA: TGTGCTAGTGGTTTGGCACGACGCCTAGCGGGAGAGGACACCGGGGAGCTGTTTTTT. This codes for CASGLARRLAGEDTGELFF. The chain employs TRBV12-5 and TRBJ2-2; 10 nucleotides line up with TRBD2. Germline CDR1 is LGHNT and CDR2 is FRNRAP. The CDR3 contains 19 residues. V lost 1 base and J lost 3; bases outside the gene matches: 11.

The rearrangement joins TRBV29-1 to TRBJ2-7; D might be TRBD2 (5 bases). Per the germline V gene, CDR1 is SQVTM and CDR2 is ANQGSEA. The V end lost 4 bases, the J end lost 7 bases, and 17 bases lay between the germline ends. The CDR3 sequence is 13 residues long. Here the CDR3 DNA reads TGCAGCGTTGGGTCATCGGGTGAGGGAGAGCAGTACTTC. Residues: CSVGSSGEGEQYF.

The gene calls are TRBV4-1 and TRBJ1-1; D unresolved. Germline CDR1 reads MGHRA; CDR2 reads YSYEKL. V dropped 1 base and J dropped 2 bases, with 11 bases sitting between them. The CDR3 is made up of 15 amino acids. The CDR3 spells CASSQVMATNTEAFF. The CDR3 DNA sequence: TGCGCCAGCAGCCAAGTGATGGCAACAAACACTGAAGCTTTCTTT.

The V gene is TRBV7-9, the J gene TRBJ2-7; TRBD2 might be the D (5 bases). The CDR3 is 12 residues long. Germline V gives CDR1 SEHNR, CDR2 FQNEAQ (reference sequence). Trimming stripped 3 bases from V and 2 bases from J, with 5 bases between. CDR3 sequence: CASSLRAYEQYF. DNA for the CDR3: TGTGCCAGCAGCTTGCGGGCCTACGAGCAGTACTTC.

J is TRBJ2-7 and V is TRBV6-4; TRBD1 agrees at 8 bases. Germline-derived CDR1 and CDR2 are MRHNA and SNTAGT. The V and J ends lost 0 bases and 2 bases, in that order; junction bases with no gene match: 21. The CDR3 is made up of 21 amino acids. CDR3: CASSDSIGQGPRQGIPYEQYF. The CDR3 coding sequence is TGTGCCAGCAGTGACTCGATTGGACAGGGCCCCAGACAGGGGATCCCCTACGAGCAGTACTTC.

This chain uses TRBV7-9 with TRBJ2-5; D gene unclear. This CDR3 contains 13 residues. V was pared by 1 base and J by 6 bases, with 9 bases between. Germline V CDR1 and CDR2: SEHNR, FQNEAQ (reference sequence). The CDR3 DNA sequence: TGTGCCAGCAGCTTAGAACGCGCGAAGACCCAGTACTTC. Translated: CASSLERAKTQYF.

V is TRBV29-1 and J is TRBJ1-5; D uncertain. This CDR3 contains 13 residues. CDR1 is SQVTM, CDR2 ANQGSEA, per germline. V lost 6 bases, J lost 4 bases, and 13 bases lay in between. CDR3 in amino acids: CSVSEGKNQPQHF. CDR3 DNA sequence: TGCAGCGTCTCCGAGGGAAAAAATCAGCCCCAGCATTTT.

This rearrangement joins TRBV7-8 to TRBJ2-1; TRBD2 aligns across 8 bases. Germline V CDR1 and CDR2: SGHVS, FQNEAQ. The V and J ends lost 5 bases and 9 bases, in that order; junction bases with no gene match: 15. This CDR3 comprises 16 residues. This chain's CDR3 is CASSRVGASGWVEQFF. The DNA for the CDR3 is TGTGCCAGCAGCCGGGTCGGGGCTAGCGGGTGGGTTGAGCAGTTCTTC.

The chain couples TRBV18 to TRBJ2-5, with TRBD2 matching over 11 bases. The junction had 6 bases not matched to a gene; V was cut back by 5 bases and J by 4 bases. The CDR3 covers 15 residues. In germline, CDR1 is KGHSH, CDR2 LQKENI. CDR3 nucleotides: TGTGCCAGCTCAAATGTAGCGGGAGGGCCAGAGACCCAGTACTTC. It encodes CASSNVAGGPETQYF.

The chain joins TRBV5-4 to TRBJ2-3, with 7 positions matching TRBD2. Germline CDR1 reads SGHNT; CDR2 reads YYREEE (reference sequence). This CDR3 is 14 amino acids long. V lost 5 bases to trimming and J lost 8 bases; unmatched junction nucleotides: 11. The DNA for the CDR3 is TGTGCCAGCAGAGGACTAGGGGCGATGGGTACGCAGTATTTT. Translated, it gives CASRGLGAMGTQYF.

V and J are TRBV11-2 and TRBJ2-7; perhaps TRBD1 as D (6 bases). This CDR3 is built from 16 residues. Germline CDR1 and CDR2: SGHAT and FQNNGV. V was shortened by 11 bases and J by 2 bases, with 25 bases between the two germline ends. The CDR3 protein is CAVAKHRDKQPYEQYF. The DNA of the CDR3 is TGTGCCGTTGCGAAACACCGGGACAAACAACCCTACGAGCAGTACTTC.

The chain couples TRBV4-1 to TRBJ1-4; 7 bases are shared with TRBD1. Germline V gene data show CDR1 as MGHRA and CDR2 as YSYEKL. V dropped 4 bases and J dropped 8; count of bases not matched to a gene: 10. This CDR3 is 15 amino acids long. CDR3 in DNA: TGCGCCAGCAGCCTAACGACAGGGACGGGAGAAAAACTGTTTTTT. The encoded protein is CASSLTTGTGEKLFF.

V gene TRBV15 combines with J gene TRBJ2-7; 10 bases match TRBD2. V dropped 1 base and J dropped 6; count of bases not matched to a gene: 12. The V gene's germline CDR1 is LNHNV and CDR2 YYDKDF (reference sequence). The CDR3 has 17 residues. Here the CDR3 DNA reads TGTGCCACCAGCAGAGTGGGAGCGGGAGGGTCTATCCTCGAGCAGTACTTC. This codes for CATSRVGAGGSILEQYF.

CDR3 sequence: CATSDRGDTGELFF. CDR3 nucleotide sequence: TGTGCCACCTCAGACAGGGGTGACACCGGGGAGCTGTTTTTT. The chain combines TRBV14 with TRBJ2-2, with TRBD1 matching 8 bases. Trimming took 10 bases from V and 3 from J; bases not matched to a gene: 7. The CDR3 totals 14 residues. The V gene's germline CDR1 is SGHDN and CDR2 FVKESK.

This clone has only one observation. V gene TRBV7-9 combines with J gene TRBJ1-1; a possible D gene is TRBD1 (5 bases). V lost 11 bases to trimming and J lost 1 base, with 11 bases between them. The CDR3 sequence is 12 residues long. CDR1 is SEHNR, CDR2 FQNEAQ, per germline (reference sequence). CDR3 sequence (DNA): TGTGCCTGGAGGGGTGAGAACACTGAAGCTTTCTTT. Residues: CAWRGENTEAFF. Filled out from reference TRBV7-9 and TRBJ1-1, the complete variable domain reads DTGVSQNPRHKITKRGQNVTFRCDPISEHNRLYWYRQTLGQGPEFLTYFQNEAQLEKSRLLSDRFSAERPKGSFSTLEIQRTEQGDSAMYLCAWRGENTEAFFGQGTRLTVV.

V gene TRBV7-9 combines with J gene TRBJ2-7; perhaps TRBD1 as D (6 bases). Germline CDR1 reads SEHNR; CDR2 reads FQNEAQ (reference sequence). The CDR3 totals 15 residues. Trimming removed 1 base from V and 0 bases from J, with 10 bases in between. CDR3 sequence (DNA): TGTGCCAGCAGCTTAGACAGGGAAAGCTCCTACGAGCAGTACTTC. Its translation is CASSLDRESSYEQYF. Based on the CDR3 plus reference TRBV7-9 and TRBJ2-7, the full variable domain is DTGVSQNPRHKITKRGQNVTFRCDPISEHNRLYWYRQTLGQGPEFLTYFQNEAQLEKSRLLSDRFSAERPKGSFSTLEIQRTEQGDSAMYLCASSLDRESSYEQYFGPGTRLTVT.

This chain links TRBV6-5 with TRBJ2-3; 7 bases are a match to TRBD2. V dropped 10 bases and J dropped 4; count of bases not matched to a gene: 11. Germline V gives CDR1 MNHEY, CDR2 SVGAGI. The CDR3 contains 14 residues. CDR3 DNA: TGTGCCACCATTCCGGGGGGTGTGTCAGATACGCAGTATTTT. Translated, it gives CATIPGGVSDTQYF.

This chain uses TRBV5-1 with TRBJ1-4, with TRBD1 as a possible D gene (6 bases). The CDR3 spans 14 residues. Trimming removed 3 bases from V and 3 bases from J, with 9 bases in between. Germline-derived CDR1 and CDR2 are SGHRS and YFSETQ. CDR3 in amino acids: CASSSGQPNEKLFF. For the CDR3, the DNA is TGCGCCAGCAGCTCAGGACAGCCTAATGAAAAACTGTTTTTT.

In its sample, this clone was seen once. The chain employs TRBV2 and TRBJ1-5; a possible D gene is TRBD1 (5 bases). The CDR3 covers 13 residues. The ends were cut back, 11 bases at V and 7 bases at J, with 18 bases in the middle. CDR1 and CDR2 (germline): SNHLY, FYNNEI. As DNA, the CDR3 is TGTGCCTCCAACGGGGGAAACAGGCAGCCCCAGCATTTT. Encoded protein: CASNGGNRQPQHF. The whole variable domain, remainder taken from reference TRBV2 and TRBJ1-5, is EPEVTQTPSHQVTQMGQEVILRCVPISNHLYFYWYRQILGQKVEFLVSFYNNEISEKSEIFDDQFSVERPDGSNFTLKIRSTKLEDSAMYFCASNGGNRQPQHFGDGTRLSIL.

The gene calls are TRBV11-3 and TRBJ1-1, with 8 nucleotides matching TRBD1. V was pared by 5 bases and J by 4 bases, with 18 bases of the junction left unmatched. Germline V gives CDR1 SGHNT, CDR2 YENEEA. The CDR3 length is 18 residues. The CDR3: CASSPKVRDRRSGTEAFF. In DNA, the CDR3 is TGTGCCAGCAGCCCGAAGGTACGGGACAGGAGATCGGGCACTGAAGCTTTCTTT.

This clone was counted between two and nine times. The CDR3 is CASSSELDREAGYTF. For the CDR3, the DNA is TGTGCCAGCAGCTCTGAGTTGGACAGGGAGGCGGGCTACACCTTC. The J gene is TRBJ1-2, the V gene TRBV5-6; TRBD1 agrees at 8 bases. The CDR3 is 15 amino acids. Germline V lookup: CDR1 SGHDT, CDR2 YYEEEE. Trimming took 3 bases from V and 8 from J; bases not matched to a gene: 12.

This sequence joins TRBV19 and TRBJ1-1, with 8 bases that match TRBD1. The CDR3 totals 14 residues. After removal of 9 bases from V and 0 bases from J, the junction contained 6 bases not matched to a gene. Per germline, CDR1 LNHDA and CDR2 SQIVND (reference sequence). CDR3 nucleotide sequence: TGTGCCAGCAGGACAGGGATGGTGAACACTGAAGCTTTCTTT. It specifies CASRTGMVNTEAFF.

The chain recombines TRBV7-6 with TRBJ2-2, with 11 bases fitting TRBD1. Germline V gene lookup returns CDR1 SGHVS and CDR2 FNYEAQ. With V trimmed by 2 bases and J by 7 bases, 12 bases remained unmatched. The CDR3 is 18 residues long. CDR3 sequence reads: CASSLRTGGGLHYGELFF. In DNA form, the CDR3 reads TGTGCCAGCAGCTTACGGACAGGGGGCGGGCTCCACTACGGGGAGCTGTTTTTT.

V is TRBV7-8 and J is TRBJ2-3, with a weak D call TRBD1 (5 bases). V was shortened by 5 bases and J by 2 bases, with 11 bases between the two germline ends. The germline V gene encodes CDR1 SGHVS and CDR2 FQNEAQ. The CDR3 is 14 residues long. For the CDR3, the DNA is TGTGCCAGCAGCCTGCTGGGGCCCACAGATACGCAGTATTTT. This translates into CASSLLGPTDTQYF.

The J gene is TRBJ2-4, the V gene TRBV29-1; 7 positions match TRBD1. Trimming cost V 8 bases and J 1 base; bases outside gene matches: 17. The CDR3 runs 17 residues. Looked up from germline, CDR1 is SQVTM and CDR2 is ANQGSEA. CDR3 nucleotide sequence: TGCAGCATTTTGGGGACAGAGCCGTCCATGGCCAAAAACATTCAGTACTTC. Its protein product is CSILGTEPSMAKNIQYF.

The rearrangement uses TRBV18 and TRBJ1-4; maybe TRBD1 (5 bases). CDR1 and CDR2 (germline): KGHSH, LQKENI. The CDR3 covers 14 residues. Trimming removed 0 bases from V and 7 bases from J, with 9 bases in between. For the CDR3, the DNA is TGTGCCAGCTCACCACCGGCGGGGACTGAAAAACTGTTTTTT. Encoded protein: CASSPPAGTEKLFF. The full variable domain, with the rest looked up from reference TRBV18 and TRBJ1-4, is NAGVMQNPRHLVRRRGQEARLRCSPMKGHSHVYWYRQLPEEGLKFMVYLQKENIIDESGMPKERFSAEFPKEGPSILRIQQVVRGDSAAYFCASSPPAGTEKLFFGSGTQLSVL.

The chain carries TRBV30 and TRBJ1-4; possible D gene TRBD1, 5 bases. V lost 3 bases and J 4 bases, leaving 15 bases between the germline ends. Germline assignment: CDR1 GTSNPN and CDR2 SVGIG (reference sequence). The CDR3 covers 15 residues. In nucleotides, the CDR3 is TGTGCCTGGAGAGATGACAGCGGGTTTAATGAAAAACTGTTTTTT. This codes for CAWRDDSGFNEKLFF. The full variable domain, in which reference TRBV30 and TRBJ1-4 provide the parts outside the CDR3, is SQTIHQWPATLVQPVGSPLSLECTVEGTSNPNLYWYRQAAGRGLQLLFYSVGIGQISSEVPQNLSASRPQDRQFILSSKKLLLSDSGFYLCAWRDDSGFNEKLFFGSGTQLSVL.

The rearrangement links TRBV19 to TRBJ1-1; 7 bases match TRBD1. The junction had 13 bases not matched to a gene; V was cut back by 4 bases and J by 5 bases. Per germline, CDR1 LNHDA and CDR2 SQIVND (reference sequence). The CDR3 runs to 16 residues. The CDR3 DNA sequence: TGTGCCAGTAGTACAGTCCCCTCGACAGGGATGACTGAAGCTTTCTTT. It codes for CASSTVPSTGMTEAFF.